What follows is one TCR beta chain and its context. The antigen remains undetermined. The junction does not match germline at one end; this may be a read error. A second PCR, run for roughly 6 to 11 cycles, used a sample-barcoded 5' primer plus a J-beta primer mix. Sequencing yielded, for each sample, at least 2.5 million paired-end reads carrying CDR3. TCRdb called the 5' RACE reads again in MiXCR, with one record for every CDR3 protein. The table shows roughly 830,000 distinct CDR3 sequences, with about 62% occurring only once. This sample is drawn from a study of blood T cells in healthy people across ages. Notes on the study in general: From one million sequenced T cells, diversity estimates were lower bounds. Long-lived donors carried more naive CD4+ cells and greater diversity than aged donors.

CDR1 is SGHTA and CDR2 is FQGNSA in the germline V gene. The CDR3 totals 16 residues. Healthy Caucasian individuals from Russia aged roughly 6 to 100 were enrolled as donors. This receptor was obtained from a man younger than 45 in good health. The chain couples TRBV7-2 to TRBJ2-1, with 7 bases that match TRBD1. Sequenced input: blood. The CDR3 nucleotides read TGTGCCGGCAGCTTAGTAGAGGGGGCGGGTCGCAATGAGCAGTTCTTC. Translated, it gives CAGSLVEGAGRNEQFF.